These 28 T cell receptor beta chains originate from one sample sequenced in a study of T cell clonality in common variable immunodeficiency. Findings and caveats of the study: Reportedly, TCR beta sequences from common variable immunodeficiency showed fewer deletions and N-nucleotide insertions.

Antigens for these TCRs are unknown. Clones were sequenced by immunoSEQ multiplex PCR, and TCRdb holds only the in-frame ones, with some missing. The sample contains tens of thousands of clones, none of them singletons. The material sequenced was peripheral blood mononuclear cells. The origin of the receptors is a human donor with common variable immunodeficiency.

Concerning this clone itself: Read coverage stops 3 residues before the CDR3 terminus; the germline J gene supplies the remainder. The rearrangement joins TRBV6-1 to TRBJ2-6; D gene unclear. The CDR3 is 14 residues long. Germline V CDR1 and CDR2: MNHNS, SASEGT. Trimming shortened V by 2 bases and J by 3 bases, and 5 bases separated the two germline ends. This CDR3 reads CASSEILGANVLTF. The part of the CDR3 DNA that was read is TGTGCCAGCAGTGAAATTCTTGGGGCCAACGTC.

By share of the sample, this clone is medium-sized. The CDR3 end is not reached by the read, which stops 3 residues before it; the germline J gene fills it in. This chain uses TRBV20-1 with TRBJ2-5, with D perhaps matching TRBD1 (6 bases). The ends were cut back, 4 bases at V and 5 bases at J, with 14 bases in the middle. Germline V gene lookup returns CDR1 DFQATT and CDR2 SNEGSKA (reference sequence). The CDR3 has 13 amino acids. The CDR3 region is CSATRSQGETQYF. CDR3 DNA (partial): TGCAGTGCTACGCGCTCCCAGGGGGAGACC.

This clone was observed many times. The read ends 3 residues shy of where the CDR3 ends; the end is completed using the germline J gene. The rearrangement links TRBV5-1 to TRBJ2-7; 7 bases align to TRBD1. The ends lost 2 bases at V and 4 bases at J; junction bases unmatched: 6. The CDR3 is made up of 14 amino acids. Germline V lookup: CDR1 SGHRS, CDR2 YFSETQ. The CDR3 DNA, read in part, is TGCGCCAGCAGCTTAGGGACAGAACTATACGAG. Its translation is CASSLGTELYE. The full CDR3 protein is CASSLGTELYEQYF.

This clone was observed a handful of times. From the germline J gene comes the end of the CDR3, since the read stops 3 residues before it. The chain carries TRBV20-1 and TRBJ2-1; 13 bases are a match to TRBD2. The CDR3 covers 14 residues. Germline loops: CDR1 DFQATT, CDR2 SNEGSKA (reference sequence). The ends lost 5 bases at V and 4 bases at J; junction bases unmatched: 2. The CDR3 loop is CSAWTSGGYNEQFF. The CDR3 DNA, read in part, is TGCAGTGCTTGGACTAGCGGGGGATACAATGAG.

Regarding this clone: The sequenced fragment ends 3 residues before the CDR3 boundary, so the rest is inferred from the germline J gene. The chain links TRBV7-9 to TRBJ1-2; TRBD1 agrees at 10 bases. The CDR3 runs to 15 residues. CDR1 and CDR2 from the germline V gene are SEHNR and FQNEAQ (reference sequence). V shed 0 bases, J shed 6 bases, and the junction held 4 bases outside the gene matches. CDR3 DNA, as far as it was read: TGTGCCAGCAGCTTAGCTGGACAGGGGGTCGATGGC. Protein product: CASSLAGQGVDG. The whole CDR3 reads CASSLAGQGVDGYTF.

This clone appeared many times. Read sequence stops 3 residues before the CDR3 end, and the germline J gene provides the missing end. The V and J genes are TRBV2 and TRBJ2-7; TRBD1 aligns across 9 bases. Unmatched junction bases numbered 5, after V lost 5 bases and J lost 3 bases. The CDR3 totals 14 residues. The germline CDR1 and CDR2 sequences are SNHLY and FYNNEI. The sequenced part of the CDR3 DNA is TGTGCCAGCAGTTCCGGGACAGGGTTCTACGAG. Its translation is CASSSGTGFYE. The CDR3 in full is CASSSGTGFYEQYF.

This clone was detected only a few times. The chain's CDR3 is CASSIAGTGHREQYF. Incomplete CDR3 DNA: TGTGCCAGTAGTATAGCCGGGACAGGACATCGCGAG. The chain joins TRBV19 to TRBJ2-7; 8 nucleotides align to TRBD1. The read falls 3 residues short of the CDR3 end, and the missing part is taken from the germline J gene. Germline CDR1 LNHDA, CDR2 SQIVND (reference sequence). Losses at the gene ends were 1 base for V and 6 bases for J; bases not matched to a gene: 8. The CDR3 is 15 residues long. Full variable domain (missing parts from reference TRBV19 and TRBJ2-7): DGGITQSPKYLFRKEGQNVTLSCEQNLNHDAMYWYRQDPGQGLRLIYYSQIVNDFQKGDIAEGYSVSREKKESFPLTVTSAQKNPTAFYLCASSIAGTGHREQYFGPGTRLTVT.

CDR3 DNA, as far as it was read: TGTGCCAGCAGCCTCCTAGGCTACGAG. Its translation is CASSLLGYE. The whole CDR3 reads CASSLLGYEQYF. The genes are TRBV6-2 or TRBV6-3 and TRBJ2-7; D remains unclear. The read is 3 residues too short to cover the CDR3 end, so that end is filled in from the germline J gene. Germline V gene data show CDR1 as MNHEY and CDR2 as SVGEGT. This CDR3 has 12 amino acids. Trimming cost V 6 bases and J 3 bases, with 9 bases left between them.

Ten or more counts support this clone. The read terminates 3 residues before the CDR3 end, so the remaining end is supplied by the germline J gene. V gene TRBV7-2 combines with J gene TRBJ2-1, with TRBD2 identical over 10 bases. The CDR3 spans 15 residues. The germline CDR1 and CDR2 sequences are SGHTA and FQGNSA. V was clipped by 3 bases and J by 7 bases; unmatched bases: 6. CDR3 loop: CASSLNSGGRNEQFF. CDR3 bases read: TGTGCCAGCAGCTTGAATAGCGGGGGGAGAAATGAG.

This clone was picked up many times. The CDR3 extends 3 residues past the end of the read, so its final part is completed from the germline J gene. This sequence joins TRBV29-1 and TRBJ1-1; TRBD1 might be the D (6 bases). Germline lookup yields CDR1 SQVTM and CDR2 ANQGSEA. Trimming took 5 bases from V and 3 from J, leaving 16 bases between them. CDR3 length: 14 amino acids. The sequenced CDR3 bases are TGCAGCGTTAGACCACAGGGAGGGGACACTGAA. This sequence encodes CSVRPQGGDTE. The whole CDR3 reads CSVRPQGGDTEAFF.

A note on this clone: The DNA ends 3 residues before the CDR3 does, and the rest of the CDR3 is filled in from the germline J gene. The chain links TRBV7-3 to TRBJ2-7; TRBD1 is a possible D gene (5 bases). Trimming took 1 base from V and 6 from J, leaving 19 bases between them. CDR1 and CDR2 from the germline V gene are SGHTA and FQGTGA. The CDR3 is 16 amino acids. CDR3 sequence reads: CASSLMPSQGISEQYF. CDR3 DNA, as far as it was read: TGTGCCAGCAGCTTAATGCCATCTCAGGGTATTAGCGAG.

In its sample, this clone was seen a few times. The sequenced CDR3 bases are TGCGCCAGCAGCTTGGCGTGGGGGGACTACAATGAG. This encodes CASSLAWGDYNE. The CDR3 as a whole reads CASSLAWGDYNEQFF. This chain connects TRBV5-1 to TRBJ2-1; possible D gene TRBD2, 6 bases. The missing CDR3 end, 3 residues past where the read stops, is filled in from the germline J gene. The CDR3 length is 15 residues. The ends were cut back, 0 bases at V and 3 bases at J, with 10 bases in the middle. From germline, CDR1 is SGHRS and CDR2 YFSETQ. The full variable domain, rest sourced from reference TRBV5-1 and TRBJ2-1, is KAGVTQTPRYLIKTRGQQVTLSCSPISGHRSVSWYQQTPGQGLQFLFEYFSETQRNKGNFPGRFSGRQFSNSRSEMNVSTLELGDSALYLCASSLAWGDYNEQFFGPGTRLTVL.

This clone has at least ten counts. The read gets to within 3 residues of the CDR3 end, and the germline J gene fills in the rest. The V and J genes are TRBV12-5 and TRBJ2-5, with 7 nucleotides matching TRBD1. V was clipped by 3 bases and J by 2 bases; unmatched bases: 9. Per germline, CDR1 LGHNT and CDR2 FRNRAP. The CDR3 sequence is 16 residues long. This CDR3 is CASGLFVGTEQETQYF. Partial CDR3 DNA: TGTGCTAGTGGTTTATTCGTGGGGACAGAACAAGAGACC.

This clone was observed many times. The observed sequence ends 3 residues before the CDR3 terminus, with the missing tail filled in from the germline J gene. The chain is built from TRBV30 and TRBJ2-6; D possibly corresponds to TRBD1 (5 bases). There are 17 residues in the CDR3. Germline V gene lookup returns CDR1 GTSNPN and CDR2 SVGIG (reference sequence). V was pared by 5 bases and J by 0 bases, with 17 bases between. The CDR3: CAWGQTVITSGANVLTF. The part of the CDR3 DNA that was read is TGTGCCTGGGGGCAGACAGTGATAACCTCTGGGGCCAACGTC.

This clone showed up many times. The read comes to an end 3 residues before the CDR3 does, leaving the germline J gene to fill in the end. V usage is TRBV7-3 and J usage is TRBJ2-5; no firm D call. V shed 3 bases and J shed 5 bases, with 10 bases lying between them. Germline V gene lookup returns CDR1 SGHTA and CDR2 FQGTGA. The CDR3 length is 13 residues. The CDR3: CASSFEAVETQYF. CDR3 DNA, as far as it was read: TGTGCCAGCAGCTTTGAGGCTGTGGAGACC.

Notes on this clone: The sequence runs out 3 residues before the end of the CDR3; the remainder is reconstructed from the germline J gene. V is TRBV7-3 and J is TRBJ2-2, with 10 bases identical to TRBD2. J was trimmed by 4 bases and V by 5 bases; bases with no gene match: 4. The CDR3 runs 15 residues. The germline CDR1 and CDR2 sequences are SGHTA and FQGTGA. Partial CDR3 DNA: TGTGCCAGCAGCGGCAGCGGGGGGGCCACCGGGGAG. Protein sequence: CASSGSGGATGE. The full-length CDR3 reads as CASSGSGGATGELFF.

This CDR3 is CASSREHGNTGELFF. CDR3 DNA, as far as it was read: TGTGCCAGCAGCCGTGAACATGGGAACACCGGGGAG. The V and J genes are TRBV7-3 and TRBJ2-2; no reliable D call. Read data end 3 residues before the CDR3 end; the end is taken from the germline J gene. Germline V gene sequence: CDR1 SGHTA, CDR2 FQGTGA. Trimming took off 5 bases at V and 1 base at J, with 11 bases between the two ends. This CDR3 region has 15 residues.

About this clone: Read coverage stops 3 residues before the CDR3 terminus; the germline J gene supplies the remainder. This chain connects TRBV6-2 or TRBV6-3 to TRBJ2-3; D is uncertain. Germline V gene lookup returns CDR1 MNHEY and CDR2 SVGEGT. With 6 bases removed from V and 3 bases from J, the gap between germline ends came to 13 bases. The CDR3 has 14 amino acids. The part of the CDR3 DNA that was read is TGTGCCAGCAGGCCCTATTTAACTACAGATACG. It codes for CASRPYLTTDT. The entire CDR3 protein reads CASRPYLTTDTQYF.

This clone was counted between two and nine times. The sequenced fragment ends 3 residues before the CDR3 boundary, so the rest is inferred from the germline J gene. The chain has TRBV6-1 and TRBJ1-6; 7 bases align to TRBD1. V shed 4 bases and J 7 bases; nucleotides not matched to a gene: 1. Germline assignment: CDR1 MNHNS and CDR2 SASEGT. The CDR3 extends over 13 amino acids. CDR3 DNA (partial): TGTGCCAGCAGTGGACAGGGAAATTCACCC. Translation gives CASSGQGNSP. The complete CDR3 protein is CASSGQGNSPLHF.

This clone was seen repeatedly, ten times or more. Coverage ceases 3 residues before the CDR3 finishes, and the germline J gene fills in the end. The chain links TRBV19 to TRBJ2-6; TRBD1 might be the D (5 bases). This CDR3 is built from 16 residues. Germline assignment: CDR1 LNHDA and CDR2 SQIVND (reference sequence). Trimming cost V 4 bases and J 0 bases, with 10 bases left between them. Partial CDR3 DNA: TGTGCCAGTAGTAGAGCCCAGGGCTCTGGGGCCAACGTC. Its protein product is CASSRAQGSGANV. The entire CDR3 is CASSRAQGSGANVLTF.

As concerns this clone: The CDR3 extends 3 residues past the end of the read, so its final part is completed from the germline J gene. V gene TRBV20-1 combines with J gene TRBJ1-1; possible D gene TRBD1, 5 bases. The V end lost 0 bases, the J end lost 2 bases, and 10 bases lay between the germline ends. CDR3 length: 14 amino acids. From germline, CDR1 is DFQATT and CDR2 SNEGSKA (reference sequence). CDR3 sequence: CSARDWGSNTEAFF. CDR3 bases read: TGCAGTGCTAGAGATTGGGGCTCTAACACTGAA.

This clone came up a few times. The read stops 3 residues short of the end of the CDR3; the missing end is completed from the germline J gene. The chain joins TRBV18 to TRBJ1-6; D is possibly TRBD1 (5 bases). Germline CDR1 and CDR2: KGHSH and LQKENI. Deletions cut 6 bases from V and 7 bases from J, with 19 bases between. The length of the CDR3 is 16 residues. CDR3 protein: CASSPLPPGGNSPLHF. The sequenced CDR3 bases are TGTGCCAGCTCCCCTCTCCCCCCGGGGGGGAATTCACCC.

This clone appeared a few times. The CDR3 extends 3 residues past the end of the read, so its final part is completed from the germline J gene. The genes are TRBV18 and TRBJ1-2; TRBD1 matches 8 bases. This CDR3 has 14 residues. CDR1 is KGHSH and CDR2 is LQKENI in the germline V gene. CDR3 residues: CASSLWAGGKGYTF. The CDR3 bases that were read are TGTGCCAGCTCACTGTGGGCAGGGGGCAAAGGC.

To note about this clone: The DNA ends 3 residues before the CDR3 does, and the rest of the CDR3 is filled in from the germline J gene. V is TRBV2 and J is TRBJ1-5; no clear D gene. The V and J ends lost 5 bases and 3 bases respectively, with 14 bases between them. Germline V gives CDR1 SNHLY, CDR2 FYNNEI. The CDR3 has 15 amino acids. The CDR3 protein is CASSLLADYNQPQHF. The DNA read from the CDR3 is TGTGCCAGCAGTCTACTGGCAGACTACAATCAGCCC. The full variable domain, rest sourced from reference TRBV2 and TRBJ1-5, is EPEVTQTPSHQVTQMGQEVILRCVPISNHLYFYWYRQILGQKVEFLVSFYNNEISEKSEIFDDQFSVERPDGSNFTLKIRSTKLEDSAMYFCASSLLADYNQPQHFGDGTRLSIL.

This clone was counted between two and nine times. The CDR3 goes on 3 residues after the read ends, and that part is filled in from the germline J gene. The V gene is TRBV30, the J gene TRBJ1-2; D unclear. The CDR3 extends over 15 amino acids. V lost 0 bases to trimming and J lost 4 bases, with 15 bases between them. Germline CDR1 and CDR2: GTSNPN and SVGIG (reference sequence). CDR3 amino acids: CAWSVDFLAGYGYTF. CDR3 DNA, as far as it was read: TGTGCCTGGAGTGTAGATTTCCTGGCAGGCTATGGC.

The sequenced part of the CDR3 DNA is TGTGCCAGCAGTCGAAGCGGGGGGGCTCTCTACGAG. It encodes CASSRSGGALYE. The whole CDR3 sequence is CASSRSGGALYEQYF. The V and J genes are TRBV6-2 or TRBV6-3 and TRBJ2-7, with 10 bases aligning to TRBD2. From the germline J gene comes the end of the CDR3, since the read stops 3 residues before it. The CDR3 is 15 residues long. CDR1 and CDR2 from the germline V gene are MNHEY and SVGEGT. Trimming removed 5 bases from V and 3 bases from J; junction bases left unmatched: 7.

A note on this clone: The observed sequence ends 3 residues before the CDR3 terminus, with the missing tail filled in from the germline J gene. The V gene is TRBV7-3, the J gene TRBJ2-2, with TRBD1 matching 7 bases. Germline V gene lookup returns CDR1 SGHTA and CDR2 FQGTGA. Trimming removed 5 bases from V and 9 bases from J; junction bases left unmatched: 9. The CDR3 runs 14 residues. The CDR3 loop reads CASSPTGTDWELFF. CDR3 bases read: TGTGCCAGCAGCCCAACTGGGACAGATTGGGAG.

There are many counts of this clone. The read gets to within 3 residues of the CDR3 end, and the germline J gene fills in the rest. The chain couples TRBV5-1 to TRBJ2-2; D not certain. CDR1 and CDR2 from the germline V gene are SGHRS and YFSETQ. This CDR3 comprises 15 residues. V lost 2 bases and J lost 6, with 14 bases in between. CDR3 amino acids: CASSLFSPRAGELFF. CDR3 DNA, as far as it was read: TGCGCCAGCAGCTTATTTAGCCCCCGGGCCGGGGAG.